This TCR beta chain originates from a study of memory CD4+ T cells and cytomegalovirus serostatus. Study conclusions and caveats: About 40% of the roughly 160 known CMV-associated TCRbeta sequences appeared in CD4+ memory.

TCRdb keeps only in-frame clones here, not all; method: immunoSEQ multiplex PCR. The sample includes 40,000 or so clones, 75% to 80% of them seen just once. Single viable CD3+CD4+CD8-CD45RO+ cells were sorted as the memory CD4+ T cells. The CDR3 is 17 amino acids. Germline CDR1 and CDR2: SEHNR and FQNEAQ (reference sequence). With 5 bases clipped from V and 5 bases from J, the junction kept 10 bases outside the gene matches. Worth noting for this clone: The antigen is not known.

The source of this sequence is an adult in good health and CMV-seronegative. Sequences were obtained from memory CD4+ T cells from blood. The rearrangement uses TRBV7-9 and TRBJ2-2; 11 bases line up with TRBD1. The CDR3 loop is CASSLSAGTGGTGELFF. In DNA, the CDR3 is TGTGCCAGCAGCCTCAGCGCCGGGACAGGGGGAACCGGGGAGCTGTTTTTT.